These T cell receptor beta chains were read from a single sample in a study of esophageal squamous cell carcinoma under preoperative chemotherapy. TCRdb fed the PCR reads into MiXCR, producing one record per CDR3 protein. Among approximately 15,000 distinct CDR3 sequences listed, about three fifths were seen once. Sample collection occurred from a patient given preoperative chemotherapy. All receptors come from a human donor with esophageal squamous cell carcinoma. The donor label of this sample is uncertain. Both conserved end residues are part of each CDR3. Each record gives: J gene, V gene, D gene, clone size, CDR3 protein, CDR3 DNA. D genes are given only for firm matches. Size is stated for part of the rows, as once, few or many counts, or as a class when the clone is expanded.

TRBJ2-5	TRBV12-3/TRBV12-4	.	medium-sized	CASTGWRDPSSETQYF	TGTGCCAGCACCGGTTGGCGGGACCCATCGTCGGAGACCCAGTACTTC
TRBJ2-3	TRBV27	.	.	CASSFTVGGAKNTQYF	TGTGCCAGCAGTTTCACGGTGGGGGGGGCCAAAAACACGCAGTATTTT
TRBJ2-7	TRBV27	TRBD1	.	CASSPRTGMNEQYF	TGTGCCAGCAGTCCTCGGACAGGGATGAATGAGCAGTACTTC
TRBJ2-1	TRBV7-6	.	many	CASSLDGSSADEQFF	TGTGCCAGCAGCTTAGACGGGAGTTCCGCCGATGAGCAGTTCTTC
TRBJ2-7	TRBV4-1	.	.	CASSQGPVGPYEQYF	TGCGCCAGCAGCCAAGGGCCTGTGGGGCCCTACGAGCAGTACTTC
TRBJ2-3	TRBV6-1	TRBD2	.	CGSSAGGWAHNTQYF	TGTGGCAGCAGTGCGGGGGGGTGGGCCCACAACACGCAGTATTTC
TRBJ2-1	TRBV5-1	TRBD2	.	CASSSLSGSRRYNEQFF	TGCGCCAGCAGCAGCCTTAGCGGGAGTCGGCGGTACAATGAGCAGTTCTTC
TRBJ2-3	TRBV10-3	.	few	CAISSPPPDTQYF	TGTGCCATCTCCAGCCCCCCCCCAGATACGCAGTATTTT
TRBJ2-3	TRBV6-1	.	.	CASSEAARTGTQYF	TGTGCCAGCAGTGAGGCAGCGAGGACCGGTACGCAGTATTTT
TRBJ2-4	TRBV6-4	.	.	CASSDTGLRAKDTQYF	TGTGCCAGCAGTGACACGGGGCTGCGGGCCAAAGATACGCAGTACTTC
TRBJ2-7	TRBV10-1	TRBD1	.	CASSDSGQGGYEQYF	TGCGCCAGCAGTGACTCGGGACAGGGAGGCTACGAGCAGTACTTC
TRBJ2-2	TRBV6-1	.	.	CASSLGVSTGTLFF	TGTGCCAGCAGCCTGGGAGTGAGCACAGGTACGCTGTTTTTT
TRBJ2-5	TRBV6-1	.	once	CGAGQGGRDQETQYF	TGTGGCGCGGGGCAAGGGGGCCGTGACCAAGAGACCCAGTACTTC
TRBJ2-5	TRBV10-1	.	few	CASSEGVNAETQYF	TGCGCCAGCAGTGAGGGGGTCAATGCAGAGACCCAGTACTTC
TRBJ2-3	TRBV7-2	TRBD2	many	CASSLGWSSGSGDTQYF	TGTGCCAGCAGCTTAGGTTGGTCTAGCGGGAGCGGAGATACGCAGTATTTT
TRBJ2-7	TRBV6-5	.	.	CASSYSIGVSSYEQYF	TGTGCCAGCAGTTACTCGATAGGCGTGAGCTCCTACGAGCAGTACTTC
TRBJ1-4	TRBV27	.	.	CASSLSGGAGDEKLFF	TGTGCCAGCAGTTTATCCGGGGGGGCAGGTGATGAAAAACTGTTTTTT
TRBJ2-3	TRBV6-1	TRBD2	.	CASRRNGGDGEDTQYF	TGTGCCAGCAGGCGCAACGGGGGGGACGGCGAAGATACGCAGTACTTT
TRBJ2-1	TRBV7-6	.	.	CASSLERGQETQFF	TGTGCCAGCAGCTTAGAACGGGGGCAAGAGACCCAGTTCTTC
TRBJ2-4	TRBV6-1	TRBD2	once	CASSASGGRCGKNTQYF	TGTGCCAGCAGTGCAAGCGGGGGGCGGTGCGGCAAAAATACGCAGTACTTC
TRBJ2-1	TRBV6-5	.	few	CASSYSGALRGSYNEQFF	TGTGCCAGCAGTTACTCGGGGGCATTGCGGGGCTCCTACAATGAGCAGTTCTTC
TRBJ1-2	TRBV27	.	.	CASSPQSEYGYTF	TGTGCCAGCAGTCCTCAAAGTGAATATGGCTACACCTTC
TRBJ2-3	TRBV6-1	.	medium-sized	CASIGDVDTQYF	TGTGCCAGCATTGGAGATGTAGATACGCAGTATTTT
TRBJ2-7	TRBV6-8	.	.	CAGIRDQETQYF	TGTGCCGGCATTCGTGACCAAGAGACGCAGTACTTC
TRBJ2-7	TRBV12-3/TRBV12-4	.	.	CASSPWSSYEQYF	TGTGCCAGCAGTCCGTGGAGCTCCTACGAGCAGTACTTC
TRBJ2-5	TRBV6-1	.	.	CARGEGGGGHETQYF	TGTGCCAGGGGTGAAGGGGGGGGGGGCCACGAGACGCAGTACTTT
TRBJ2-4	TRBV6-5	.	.	CASSYERQRGIQYF	TGTGCCAGCAGTTACGAAAGACAAAGGGGCATTCAGTACTTC
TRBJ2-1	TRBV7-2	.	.	CASSFDVSSYNEQFF	TGTGCCAGCAGCTTCGACGTGAGCTCCTACAATGAGCAGTTCTTC
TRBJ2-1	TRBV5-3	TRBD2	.	CARSSSGRANYNEQFF	TGTGCCAGAAGCTCTAGCGGGAGGGCTAACTACAATGAGCAGTTCTTC
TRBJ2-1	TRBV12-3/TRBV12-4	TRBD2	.	CASSPGTSGTGGFYNEQFF	TGTGCCAGCAGTCCCGGGACTAGCGGGACTGGGGGCTTCTACAATGAGCAGTTCTTC
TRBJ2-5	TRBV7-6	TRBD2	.	CASSLGTSGTKETQYF	TGTGCCAGCAGCTTAGGGACTAGCGGGACGAAAGAGACCCAGTACTTC
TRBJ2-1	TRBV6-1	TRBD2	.	CASIGLAGGPGMQFF	TGTGCCAGCATTGGACTAGCGGGAGGGCCGGGAATGCAGTTCTTC
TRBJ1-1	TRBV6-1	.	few	CASTTPRGTEAFF	TGTGCCAGCACCACCCCCCGGGGCACTGAAGCTTTCTTT
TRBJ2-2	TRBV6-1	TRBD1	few	CASVTGTGYTGELFF	TGTGCCAGCGTAACCGGGACAGGTTACACCGGGGAGCTGTTTTTT
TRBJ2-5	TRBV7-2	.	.	CARGFGGGSTDTQYF	.
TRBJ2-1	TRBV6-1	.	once	CASRTRGTADEQFF	TGTGCCAGCAGGACCCGGGGGACAGCAGATGAGCAGTTCTTT
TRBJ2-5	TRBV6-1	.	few	CASSETGLKTQYF	TGTGCCAGCAGTGAAACAGGGCTGAAGACCCAGTACTTC
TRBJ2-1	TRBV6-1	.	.	CASAEFQGVDEQFF	TGTGCCAGCGCTGAGTTTCAGGGAGTTGATGAGCAGTTCTTC
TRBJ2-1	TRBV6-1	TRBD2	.	CASSVRGREGNEQFF	TGTGCCAGCAGTGTCCGAGGAAGGGAGGGGAATGAGCAGTTCTTC
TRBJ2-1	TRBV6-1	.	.	CASSYHKGLNNEQFF	TGTGCCAGCTCTTATCATAAGGGGTTGAACAATGAGCAGTTCTTC
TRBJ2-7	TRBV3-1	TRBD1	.	CASSQETGGVYEQYF	TGTGCCAGCAGCCAAGAGACAGGGGGGGTCTACGAGCAGTACTTC